The rows below give T cell receptor beta chains drawn from one sample of a study of T cells in Graves' hyperthyroidism and ophthalmopathy. In TCRdb, the multiplex PCR reads were re-called with MiXCR into one record per CDR3 protein. In the table there are about 250,000 distinct CDR3 sequences, approximately 25% of which are singletons. The sample consisted of blood. Receptor source: a woman aged 35 to 49 with Graves' ophthalmopathy. Both conserved end residues are part of each CDR3. D genes are given only for firm matches. Size tells how often a clone was seen (once, few, many) or the class of an expanded clone, and some rows leave it out.

d_call j_call v_call clone_size cdr3_aa cdr3_nt
NA TRBJ1-1 TRBV28 NA CAIATGGTDTEAFF TGTGCCATCGCCACAGGAGGGACTGACACTGAAGCTTTCTTT
NA TRBJ1-3 TRBV20-1 NA CSARESRDSGNTIYF TGCAGTGCTAGAGAAAGCAGGGACTCTGGAAACACCATATATTTT
NA TRBJ2-5 TRBV10-3 NA CAISEEGETQYF TGTGCCATCAGTGAGGAGGGGGAGACCCAGTACTTC
TRBD2 TRBJ2-5 TRBV12-3/TRBV12-4 many CASSLNAPGLAQETQYF TGTGCCAGCAGCCTGAATGCCCCGGGACTAGCCCAAGAGACCCAGTACTTC
NA TRBJ2-7 TRBV7-2 many CASSLTDYEQYF TGTGCCAGCAGTTTGACAGACTACGAGCAGTACTTC
TRBD1 TRBJ2-2 TRBV6-5 many CASSYQGDTGELFF TGTGCCAGCAGTTATCAGGGGGACACCGGGGAGCTGTTTTTT
TRBD1 TRBJ2-5 TRBV19 many CASSVRPGQGRPQRETQYF TGTGCCAGTAGTGTACGGCCCGGACAGGGACGTCCCCAGCGAGAGACCCAGTACTTC
NA TRBJ2-7 TRBV11-2 many CASSLITLSSEQYF TGTGCCAGCAGCTTAATAACCCTCTCTAGCGAGCAGTACTTC
NA TRBJ2-4 TRBV2 many CASSEDSMAKNIQYF TGTGCCAGCAGTGAAGACAGTATGGCCAAAAACATTCAGTACTTC
NA TRBJ1-1 TRBV19 many CASSIQNTEAFF TGTGCCAGTAGTATTCAGAACACTGAAGCTTTCTTT
TRBD2 TRBJ2-1 TRBV7-6 many CASHRGSGNYNEQFF TGTGCCAGCCATCGGGGTAGCGGGAATTACAATGAGCAGTTCTTC
NA TRBJ2-7 TRBV2 many CASSEREYDSYEQYF TGTGCCAGCAGTGAACGGGAGTATGACTCCTACGAGCAGTACTTC
NA TRBJ2-2 TRBV11-2 many CASSLVRGPAGELFF TGTGCCAGCAGCTTAGTACGGGGCCCGGCCGGGGAGCTGTTTTTT
NA TRBJ2-5 TRBV11-2 many CASSLLRQGGETQYF TGTGCCAGCAGCCTACTGAGACAGGGAGGAGAGACCCAGTACTTC
NA TRBJ1-2 TRBV28 NA CASTPNRFYGYTF TGTGCCAGCACCCCAAACAGATTCTATGGCTACACCTTC
TRBD1 TRBJ2-4 TRBV28 many CASSPGQAKNIQYF TGTGCCAGCAGTCCGGGACAGGCCAAAAACATTCAGTACTTC
NA TRBJ2-5 TRBV6-2/TRBV6-3 NA CASSSHHRETQYF TGTGCCAGCAGTTCCCATCATCGGGAGACCCAGTACTTC
NA TRBJ1-5 TRBV15 many CATSRTGDYSNQPQHF TGTGCCACCAGCAGAACAGGTGACTATAGCAATCAGCCCCAGCATTTT
NA TRBJ2-2 TRBV19 many CASSIVAANTGELFF TGTGCCAGTAGTATTGTAGCCGCGAACACCGGGGAGCTGTTTTTT
TRBD1 TRBJ2-7 TRBV7-8 few CASSRDRVNGEQYF TGTGCCAGCAGCCGGGACAGAGTTAATGGCGAGCAGTACTTC
TRBD1 TRBJ2-2 TRBV19 NA CAGSPGQGANGELFF TGTGCCGGTAGTCCGGGACAGGGGGCTAACGGGGAGCTGTTTTTT
NA TRBJ1-1 TRBV12-3/TRBV12-4 NA CASSFTGIAFF TGTGCCAGCAGTTTTACAGGGATAGCTTTCTTT
TRBD1 TRBJ1-5 TRBV12-3/TRBV12-4 many CASSLRSGGSNQPQHF TGTGCCAGCAGTTTAAGGTCAGGGGGGTCCAATCAGCCCCAGCATTTT
NA TRBJ2-2 TRBV5-6 many CASSFVRANTGELFF TGTGCCAGCAGCTTCGTTCGGGCGAACACCGGGGAGCTGTTTTTT
TRBD1 TRBJ1-1 TRBV12-3/TRBV12-4 many CASSRGQEAFF TGTGCCAGCAGTCGGGGACAGGAAGCTTTCTTT
NA TRBJ2-5 TRBV6-2/TRBV6-3 NA CASSYGGAGSQYF TGTGCCAGCAGTTACGGGGGTGCAGGTTCCCAGTACTTC
NA TRBJ1-1 TRBV6-1 few CASSSAQGGAEAFF TGTGCCAGCAGTAGTGCTCAGGGTGGCGCTGAAGCTTTCTTT
NA TRBJ1-2 TRBV5-6 NA CASSAAGRSYGYTF TGTGCCAGCAGCGCAGCTGGGCGTAGCTATGGCTACACCTTC
NA TRBJ1-2 TRBV4-1 many CASSQVPPGGANYGYTF TGCGCCAGCAGCCAAGTCCCCCCGGGCGGGGCTAACTATGGCTACACCTTC
NA TRBJ2-7 TRBV28 NA CASSLTIAYEQYF TGTGCCAGCAGTTTAACCATAGCCTACGAGCAGTACTTC